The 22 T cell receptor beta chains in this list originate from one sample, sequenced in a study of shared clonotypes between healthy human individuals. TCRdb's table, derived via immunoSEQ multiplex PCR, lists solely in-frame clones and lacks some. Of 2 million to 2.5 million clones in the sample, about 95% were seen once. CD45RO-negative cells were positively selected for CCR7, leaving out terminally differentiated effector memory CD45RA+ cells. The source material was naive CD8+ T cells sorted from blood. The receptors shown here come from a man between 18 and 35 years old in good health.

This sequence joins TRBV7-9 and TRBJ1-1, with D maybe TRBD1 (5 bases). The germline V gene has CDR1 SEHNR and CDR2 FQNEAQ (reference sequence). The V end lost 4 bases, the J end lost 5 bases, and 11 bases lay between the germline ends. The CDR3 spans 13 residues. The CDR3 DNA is TGTGCCAGCAGCTCTCCAGGGAGGACTGAAGCTTTCTTT. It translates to CASSSPGRTEAFF.

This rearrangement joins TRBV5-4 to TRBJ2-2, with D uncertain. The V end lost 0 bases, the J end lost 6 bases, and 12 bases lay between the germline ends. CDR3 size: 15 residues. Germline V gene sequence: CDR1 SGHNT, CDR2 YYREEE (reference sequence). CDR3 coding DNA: TGTGCCAGCAGCTTGGCTGGCAGTATGGCCGGGGAGCTGTTTTTT. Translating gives CASSLAGSMAGELFF.

The DNA of the CDR3 is TGTGCCAGCGGGGAGGGAAAGGTCTACGAGCAGTACTTC. Amino acid sequence: CASGEGKVYEQYF. The rearrangement joins TRBV6-5 to TRBJ2-7; 7 bases match TRBD2. Trimming cost V 8 bases and J 3 bases; bases outside gene matches: 7. This CDR3 has 13 residues. Germline CDR1 and CDR2: MNHEY and SVGAGI.

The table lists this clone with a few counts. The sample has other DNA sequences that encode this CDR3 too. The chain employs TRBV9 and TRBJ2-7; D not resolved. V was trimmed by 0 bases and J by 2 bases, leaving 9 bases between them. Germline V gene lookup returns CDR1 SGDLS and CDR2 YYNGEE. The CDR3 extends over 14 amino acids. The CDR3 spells CASSVGGSTYEQYF. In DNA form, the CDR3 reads TGTGCCAGCAGCGTAGGGGGTTCCACCTACGAGCAGTACTTC.

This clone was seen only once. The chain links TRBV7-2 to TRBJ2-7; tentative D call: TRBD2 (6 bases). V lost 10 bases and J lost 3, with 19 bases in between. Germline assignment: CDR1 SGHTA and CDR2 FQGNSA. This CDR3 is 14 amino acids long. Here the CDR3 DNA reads TGTGCCACCACTGATGACCGGGAGAGCTACGAGCAGTACTTC. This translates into CATTDDRESYEQYF. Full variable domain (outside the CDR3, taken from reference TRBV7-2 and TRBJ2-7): GAGVSQSPSNKVTEKGKDVELRCDPISGHTALYWYRQSLGQGLEFLIYFQGNSAPDKSGLPSDRFSAERTGGSVSTLTIQRTQQEDSAVYLCATTDDRESYEQYFGPGTRLTVT.

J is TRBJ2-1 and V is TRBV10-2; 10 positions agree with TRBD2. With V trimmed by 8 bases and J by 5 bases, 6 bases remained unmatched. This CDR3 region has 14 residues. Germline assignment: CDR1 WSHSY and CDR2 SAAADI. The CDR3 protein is CASDTSGDNNEQFF. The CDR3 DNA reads TGCGCCAGCGACACTAGCGGGGATAACAATGAGCAGTTCTTC.

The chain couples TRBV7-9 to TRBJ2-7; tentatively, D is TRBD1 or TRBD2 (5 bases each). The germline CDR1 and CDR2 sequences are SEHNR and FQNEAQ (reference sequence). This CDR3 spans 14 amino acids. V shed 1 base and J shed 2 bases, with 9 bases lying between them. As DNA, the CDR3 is TGTGCCAGCAGCTTAGGGGACGGGACCTACGAGCAGTACTTC. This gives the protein CASSLGDGTYEQYF. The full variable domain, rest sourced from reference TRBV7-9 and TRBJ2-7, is DTGVSQNPRHKITKRGQNVTFRCDPISEHNRLYWYRQTLGQGPEFLTYFQNEAQLEKSRLLSDRFSAERPKGSFSTLEIQRTEQGDSAMYLCASSLGDGTYEQYFGPGTRLTVT.

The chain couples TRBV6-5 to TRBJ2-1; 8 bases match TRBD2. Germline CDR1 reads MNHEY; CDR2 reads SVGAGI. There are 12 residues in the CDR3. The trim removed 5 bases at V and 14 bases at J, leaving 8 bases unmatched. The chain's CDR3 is CASSTTGLDEFF. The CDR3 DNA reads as TGTGCCAGCAGTACTACGGGACTAGATGAGTTCTTC.

This chain's CDR3 is CASSRPYEQYF. The CDR3 DNA reads TGTGCCAGCAGTCGTCCCTACGAGCAGTACTTC. The rearrangement joins TRBV27 to TRBJ2-7; no firm D call. Germline V lookup: CDR1 MNHEY, CDR2 SMNVEV (reference sequence). CDR3 length: 11 residues. Trimming took off 5 bases at V and 2 bases at J, with 4 bases between the two ends.

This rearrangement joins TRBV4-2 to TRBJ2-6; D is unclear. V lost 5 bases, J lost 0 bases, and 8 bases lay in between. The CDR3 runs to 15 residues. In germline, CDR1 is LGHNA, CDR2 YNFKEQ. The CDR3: CASSEALSGANVLTF. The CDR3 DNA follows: TGTGCCAGCAGCGAGGCCCTCTCTGGGGCCAACGTCCTGACTTTC.

The CDR3 bases are TGTGCCAGCAGTTTATCAGGCGGGGAGTACAATCAGCCCCAGCATTTT. It codes for CASSLSGGEYNQPQHF. The rearrangement uses TRBV27 and TRBJ1-5; D uncertain. Germline V lookup: CDR1 MNHEY, CDR2 SMNVEV (reference sequence). The CDR3 loop spans 16 amino acids. Trimming took off 0 bases at V and 3 bases at J, with 12 bases between the two ends.

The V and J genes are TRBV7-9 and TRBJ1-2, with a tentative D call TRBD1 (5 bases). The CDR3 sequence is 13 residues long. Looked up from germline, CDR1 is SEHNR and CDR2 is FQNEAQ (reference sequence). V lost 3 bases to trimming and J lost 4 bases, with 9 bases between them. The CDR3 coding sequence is TGTGCCAGCAGCTTGGGACGGTCCTATGGCTACACCTTC. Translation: CASSLGRSYGYTF.

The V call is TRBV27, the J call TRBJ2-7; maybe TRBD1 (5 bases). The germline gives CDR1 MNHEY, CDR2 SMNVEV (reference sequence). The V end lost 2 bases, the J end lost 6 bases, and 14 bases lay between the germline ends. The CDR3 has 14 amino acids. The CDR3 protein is CASSLGQGNSEQYF. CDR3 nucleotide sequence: TGTGCCAGCAGTTTAGGCCAGGGTAATTCCGAGCAGTACTTC.

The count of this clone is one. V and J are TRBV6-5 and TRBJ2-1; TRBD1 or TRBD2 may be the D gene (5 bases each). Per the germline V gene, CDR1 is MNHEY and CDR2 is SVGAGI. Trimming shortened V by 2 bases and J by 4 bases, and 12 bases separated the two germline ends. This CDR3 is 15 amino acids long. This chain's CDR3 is CASSYRSGLYNEQFF. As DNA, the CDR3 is TGTGCCAGCAGTTACAGGTCGGGGCTTTACAATGAGCAGTTCTTC.

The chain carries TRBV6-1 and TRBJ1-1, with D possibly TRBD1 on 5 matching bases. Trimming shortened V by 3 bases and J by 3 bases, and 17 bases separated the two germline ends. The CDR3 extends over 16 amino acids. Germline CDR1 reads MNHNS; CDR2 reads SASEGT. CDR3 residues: CASSDDRGGPYTEAFF. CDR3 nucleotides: TGTGCCAGCAGTGACGACCGTGGGGGACCCTACACTGAAGCTTTCTTT.

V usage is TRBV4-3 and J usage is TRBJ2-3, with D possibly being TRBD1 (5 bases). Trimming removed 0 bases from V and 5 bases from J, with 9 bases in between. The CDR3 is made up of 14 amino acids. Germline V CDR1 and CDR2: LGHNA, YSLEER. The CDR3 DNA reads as TGCGCCAGCAGCCAAGACTTGACAGAAGATACGCAGTATTTT. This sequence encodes CASSQDLTEDTQYF.

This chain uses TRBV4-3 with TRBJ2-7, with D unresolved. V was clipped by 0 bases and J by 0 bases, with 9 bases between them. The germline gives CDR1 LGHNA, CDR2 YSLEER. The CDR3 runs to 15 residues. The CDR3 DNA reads TGCGCCAGCAGCCAAGAACGGCAGCGCTCCTACGAGCAGTACTTC. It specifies CASSQERQRSYEQYF.

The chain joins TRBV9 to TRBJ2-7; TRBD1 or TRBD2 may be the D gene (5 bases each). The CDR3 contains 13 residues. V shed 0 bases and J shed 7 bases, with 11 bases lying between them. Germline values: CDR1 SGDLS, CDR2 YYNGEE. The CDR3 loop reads CASSVDSGQEQYF. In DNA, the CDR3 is TGTGCCAGCAGCGTAGACTCGGGGCAAGAGCAGTACTTC.

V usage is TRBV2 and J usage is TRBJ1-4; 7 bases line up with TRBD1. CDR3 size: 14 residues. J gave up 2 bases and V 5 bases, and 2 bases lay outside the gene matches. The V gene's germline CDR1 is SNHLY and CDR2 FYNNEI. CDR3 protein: CASSWTGTNEKLFF. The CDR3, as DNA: TGTGCCAGCAGTTGGACAGGCACTAATGAAAAACTGTTTTTT.

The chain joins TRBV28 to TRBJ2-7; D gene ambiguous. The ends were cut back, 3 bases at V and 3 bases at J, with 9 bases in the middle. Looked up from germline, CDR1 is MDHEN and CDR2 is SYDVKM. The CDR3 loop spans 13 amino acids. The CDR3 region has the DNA TGTGCCAGCAGTTTCCAGCTCAACTACGAGCAGTACTTC. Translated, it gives CASSFQLNYEQYF. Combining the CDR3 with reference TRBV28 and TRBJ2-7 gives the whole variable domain DVKVTQSSRYLVKRTGEKVFLECVQDMDHENMFWYRQDPGLGLRLIYFSYDVKMKEKGDIPEGYSVSREKKERFSLILESASTNQTSMYLCASSFQLNYEQYFGPGTRLTVT.

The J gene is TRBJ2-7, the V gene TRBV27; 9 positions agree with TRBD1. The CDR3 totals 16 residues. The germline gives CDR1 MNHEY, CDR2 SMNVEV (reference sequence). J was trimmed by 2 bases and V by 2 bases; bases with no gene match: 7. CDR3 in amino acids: CASSLVTGTGTYEQYF. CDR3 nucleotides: TGTGCCAGCAGTTTAGTTACCGGGACAGGGACCTACGAGCAGTACTTC.

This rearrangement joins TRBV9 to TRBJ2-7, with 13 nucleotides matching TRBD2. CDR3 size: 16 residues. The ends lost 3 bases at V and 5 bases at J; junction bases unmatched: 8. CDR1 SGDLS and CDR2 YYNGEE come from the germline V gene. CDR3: CASSGGLAGASDEQYF. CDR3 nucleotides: TGTGCCAGCAGCGGCGGACTAGCGGGAGCATCGGACGAGCAGTACTTC.